In its sample, the clone carrying this TCR beta chain was seen a few times. Antigen unknown. This entry comes from a study of cytomegalovirus exposure and HLA in healthy donors. With 60 Vbeta and 13 Jbeta primers, the PCR was carried out. The data were produced by immunoSEQ multiplex PCR, yet TCRdb's version contains in-frame clones alone and is incomplete. Among some 160,000 clones listed, less than 90% were seen once. The study's findings and limits: Previous analysis showed most TCR beta V segments were productive about 87% or about 30% of the time. In a later analysis, HLA-associated beta chains showed higher expansion and lower generation probabilities than comparable chains. In most subjects, TCR beta sequences reportedly gave accurate predictions of HLA-A and HLA-B alleles. The authors enumerated over 150 TCR beta chains as linked to cytomegalovirus.

The CDR3 is 15 amino acids. Trimming removed 2 bases from V and 2 bases from J; junction bases left unmatched: 6. Sequenced: PBMCs. The clonotype comes from a young man in good health and CMV-seronegative. The rearrangement uses TRBV5-3 and TRBJ1-1, with TRBD1 matching over 7 bases. TRBV5-3 counts as an open reading frame of uncertain function. The CDR3: CARSFRGQFNTEAFF. The CDR3 bases are TGTGCCAGAAGCTTTCGGGGACAGTTTAACACTGAAGCTTTCTTT.